These 13 T cell receptor beta chains were sequenced from one sample in a study of T cell responses to AZD1222 COVID-19 vaccine. The protocol was immunoSEQ multiplex PCR, while the TCRdb copy is restricted to in-frame clones and leaves out a portion. The sample contains 150,000 to 200,000 clones, about 92% of which appear only once. Sequenced here: peripheral blood, sampled on day 0 of AZD1222 vaccination. The origin of the receptors is an adult in good health.

The chain employs TRBV6-2 or TRBV6-3 and TRBJ2-7; TRBD2 matches 7 bases. Germline V CDR1 and CDR2: MNHEY, SVGEGT. V lost 0 bases, J lost 3 bases, and 5 bases stayed unmatched. The CDR3 is 15 amino acids. CDR3 sequence (DNA): TGTGCCAGCAGTTACTCCGGGGGGAACCTCTACGAGCAGTACTTC. Protein product: CASSYSGGNLYEQYF.

The CDR3 is CASSQEVWADDSNQPQHF. The CDR3 DNA follows: TGCGCCAGCAGCCAAGAAGTCTGGGCCGATGATAGCAATCAGCCCCAGCATTTT. The chain carries TRBV4-1 and TRBJ1-5, with D unclear. Trimming pared 0 bases from V and 0 bases from J, leaving 15 bases between. Looked up from germline, CDR1 is MGHRA and CDR2 is YSYEKL. This CDR3 has 18 residues.

J is TRBJ2-7 and V is TRBV12-3 or TRBV12-4; D is unclear. V lost 2 bases to trimming and J lost 0 bases, with 5 bases between them. CDR3 length: 13 amino acids. Here the CDR3 DNA reads TGTGCCAGCAGTTTATTCATCTCCTACGAGCAGTACTTC. This translates into CASSLFISYEQYF.

The chain has TRBV29-1 and TRBJ1-2, with D possibly matching TRBD1 (5 bases). From germline, CDR1 is SQVTM and CDR2 ANQGSEA. The CDR3 extends over 15 amino acids. V gave up 4 bases and J gave up 5 bases, with 20 bases separating them. The CDR3 is CSVVLQEGSFYGYTF. In DNA, the CDR3 is TGCAGCGTTGTACTCCAGGAGGGGTCCTTTTATGGCTACACCTTC.

This clone was observed once. The rearrangement uses TRBV10-3 and TRBJ1-5, with D perhaps matching TRBD1 (5 bases). Trimming left V 5 bases short and J 5 bases short, with 13 bases between. This CDR3 comprises 14 residues. In germline, CDR1 is ENHRY, CDR2 SYGVKD. CDR3 loop: CAISTLDTDQPQHF. The CDR3 bases are TGTGCCATCAGTACCCTGGACACTGATCAGCCCCAGCATTTT.

The V and J genes are TRBV19 and TRBJ1-4, with D unclear. V lost 4 bases to trimming and J lost 4 bases, with 13 bases between them. This CDR3 region has 15 residues. From germline, CDR1 is LNHDA and CDR2 SQIVND (reference sequence). Here the CDR3 reads CASSRATEFNEKLFF. The CDR3, as DNA: TGTGCCAGTAGTAGGGCAACAGAGTTTAATGAAAAACTGTTTTTT.

This chain links TRBV10-2 with TRBJ1-4; D is undetermined. The CDR3 is 15 residues long. Germline values: CDR1 WSHSY, CDR2 SAAADI. Trimming left V 3 bases short and J 3 bases short, with 11 bases between. CDR3 residues: CASSDPNSSNEKLFF. The CDR3, as DNA: TGCGCCAGCAGTGATCCGAACAGCTCTAATGAAAAACTGTTTTTT.

The chain has TRBV19 and TRBJ1-5, with D unclear. The CDR3 length is 14 residues. V lost 10 bases and J lost 0, with 13 bases in between. Germline CDR1 LNHDA, CDR2 SQIVND (reference sequence). The CDR3: CATSLEVSNQPQHF. As DNA, the CDR3 is TGTGCCACCTCCCTAGAGGTTAGCAATCAGCCCCAGCATTTT.

The V call is TRBV6-5, the J call TRBJ2-3; 7 bases align to TRBD2. Germline loops: CDR1 MNHEY, CDR2 SVGAGI. This CDR3 has 13 amino acids. V lost 11 bases to trimming and J lost 1 base; unmatched junction nucleotides: 6. The CDR3 bases are TGTGCCGGCAAGCGGGGCGGCACAGATACGCAGTATTTT. It translates to CAGKRGGTDTQYF.

V gene TRBV5-1 combines with J gene TRBJ2-5; 11 bases agree with TRBD2. CDR1 SGHRS and CDR2 YFSETQ come from the germline V gene. V lost 0 bases to trimming and J lost 2 bases; unmatched junction nucleotides: 15. This CDR3 spans 20 amino acids. CDR3 in amino acids: CASSLGRLAGSLGRQETQYF. The CDR3 bases are TGCGCCAGCAGCTTGGGGCGACTAGCGGGGTCCCTGGGTCGTCAAGAGACCCAGTACTTC. Full variable domain (rest looked up from reference TRBV5-1 and TRBJ2-5): KAGVTQTPRYLIKTRGQQVTLSCSPISGHRSVSWYQQTPGQGLQFLFEYFSETQRNKGNFPGRFSGRQFSNSRSEMNVSTLELGDSALYLCASSLGRLAGSLGRQETQYFGPGTRLLVL.

The rearrangement joins TRBV3-1 (or the pseudogene TRBV3-2) to TRBJ1-2; D is unclear. There are 14 residues in the CDR3. Trimming left V 0 bases short and J 1 base short, with 6 bases between. Per the germline V gene, CDR1 is LGHDT and CDR2 is YNNKEL (reference sequence). The CDR3 reads CASSQDLNNYGYTF. The DNA of the CDR3 is TGTGCCAGCAGCCAAGATCTTAATAACTATGGCTACACCTTC.

The chain joins TRBV29-1 to TRBJ1-4, with 7 bases identical to TRBD1. V lost 7 bases to trimming and J lost 8 bases; unmatched junction nucleotides: 7. This CDR3 is built from 12 residues. The germline V gene has CDR1 SQVTM and CDR2 ANQGSEA. Written as DNA, the CDR3 is TGCAGCGCTTGCCAGGGGGACGAAAAACTGTTTTTT. Its translation is CSACQGDEKLFF.

This clone appeared once. V usage is TRBV3-1 (or the pseudogene TRBV3-2) and J usage is TRBJ2-7, with no clear D. The CDR3 is 14 residues long. Between the trimmed V and J ends, which lost 1 base and 3 bases, there was a span of 10 bases. The germline V gene has CDR1 LGHDT and CDR2 YNNKEL (reference sequence). DNA for the CDR3: TGTGCCAGCAGCCAAGGTGTATCCGTCTACGAGCAGTACTTC. This sequence encodes CASSQGVSVYEQYF.